Below, 11 T cell receptor beta chains from the same sample are listed, as sequenced in a study of molecular identifiers for immune sequencing clone quantification. TCRdb recomputed calls from the PCR reads with MiXCR, one row per CDR3 protein. The sample lists some 320,000 distinct CDR3 sequences, about 21% occurring once. Material for sequencing was naive CD8+ T cells from blood, with Jurkat cell RNA spiked in. Described subset: FACS-sorted CD8+CD4-CCR7+CD45RA+ naive T cells. The receptors here all came from a human donor in good health. Some libraries in this study had Jurkat cell RNA spiked in.

This clonotype came up a few times. This sequence joins TRBV14 and TRBJ2-5; D unclear. Germline loops: CDR1 SGHDN, CDR2 FVKESK. V was cut by 4 bases and J by 4 bases, with 13 bases left in between. This CDR3 is 14 amino acids long. The CDR3 reads CASSPAGGGETQYF. CDR3 bases: TGTGCCAGCAGCCCGGCAGGTGGTGGAGAGACCCAGTACTTC.

A word on this clonotype: At one end the junction does not follow the germline gene, possibly because of a read error. The chain combines TRBV7-9 with TRBJ2-5; D not certain. Germline assignment: CDR1 SEHNR and CDR2 FQNEAQ (reference sequence). CDR3 size: 15 residues. The CDR3 reads CASSAPPTAQETQYF. The DNA for the CDR3 is TGTGCCAGCAGCGCCCCACCTACGGCCCAAGAGACTCAGTACTTC.

This clonotype appeared a few times. A much more abundant neighbour one base away suggests this may be a read error. V and J are TRBV29-1 and TRBJ2-3; D ambiguous. The CDR3 consists of 12 residues. Germline V gene data show CDR1 as SQVTM and CDR2 as ANQGSEA. CDR3 bases: TGCAGCGTTGAAGTCATTCCAGATACGCGGTATTTT. Protein sequence: CSVEVIPDTRYF.

The genes are TRBV27 and TRBJ1-3; D possibly corresponds to TRBD1 (5 bases). CDR3 length: 14 amino acids. V lost 5 bases, J lost 2 bases, and 10 bases lay in between. CDR1 is MNHEY and CDR2 is SMNVEV in the germline V gene (reference sequence). The CDR3 is CASSVRGAGNTIYF. DNA for the CDR3: TGTGCCAGCAGTGTTCGGGGGGCTGGAAACACCATATATTTT.

This clonotype occurred many times. V usage is TRBV4-3 and J usage is TRBJ2-7, with no clear D. The CDR3 sequence is 13 residues long. Germline V gives CDR1 LGHNA, CDR2 YSLEER. Trimming removed 1 base at V and 4 bases at J, with 8 bases between. CDR3 amino acids: CASSQGRRYEQYF. The CDR3 DNA sequence: TGCGCCAGCAGCCAAGGCCGTAGGTACGAGCAGTACTTC.

The chain recombines TRBV20-1 with TRBJ2-3; TRBD1 agrees at 9 bases. This CDR3 has 15 residues. CDR1 is DFQATT and CDR2 is SNEGSKA in the germline V gene (reference sequence). V lost 5 bases, J lost 1 base, and 7 bases stayed unmatched. CDR3 loop: CSAAGTGFGTDTQYF. CDR3 DNA: TGCAGTGCTGCCGGGACAGGGTTTGGCACAGATACGCAGTATTTT.

This rearrangement joins TRBV9 to TRBJ1-1; unclear D gene. Germline V lookup: CDR1 SGDLS, CDR2 YYNGEE. The CDR3 is made up of 13 amino acids. Trimming cost V 3 bases and J 1 base, with 7 bases left between them. The CDR3 coding sequence is TGTGCCAGCAGCGCTACAGCGAACACTGAAGCTTTCTTT. Its protein is CASSATANTEAFF. The whole variable domain, remainder taken from reference TRBV9 and TRBJ1-1, is DSGVTQTPKHLITATGQRVTLRCSPRSGDLSVYWYQQSLDQGLQFLIQYYNGEERAKGNILERFSAQQFPDLHSELNLSSLELGDSALYFCASSATANTEAFFGQGTRLTVV.

This clonotype was counted ten times or more. The chain couples TRBV4-1 to TRBJ2-1; a possible D gene is TRBD2 (5 bases). This CDR3 has 13 amino acids. CDR1 and CDR2 from the germline V gene are MGHRA and YSYEKL. V gave up 5 bases and J gave up 4 bases, with 9 bases separating them. CDR3 protein: CASSDGNYNEQFF. The CDR3 bases are TGCGCCAGCAGCGACGGGAATTACAATGAGCAGTTCTTC.

In regard to this clonotype: This could be a read error, since a much larger clone is one nucleotide away. The V and J genes are TRBV7-9 and TRBJ1-1, with no clear D. Germline CDR1 is SEHNR and CDR2 is FQNEAQ (reference sequence). This CDR3 is built from 13 residues. In DNA form, the CDR3 reads TGTGCCGGCAGATTGGAGCGGTCCACTGAAGCTTTCTTT. It codes for CAGRLERSTEAFF.

Notes on this clonotype: A read error may explain this, as a much larger clone is one base away. The chain combines TRBV4-3 with TRBJ1-2, with 7 bases that match TRBD1. Germline loops: CDR1 LGHNA, CDR2 YSLEER. The CDR3 is 16 amino acids. Written as DNA, the CDR3 is TGCGCCAGCAGCCAAGATCGACAGGGAACTAACTATGGCTACGCCTTC. This translates into CASSQDRQGTNYGYAF.

Note on this clonotype: It may be a read error: a sequence one base away is much more abundant. V and J are TRBV28 and TRBJ2-5; 10 bases line up with TRBD1. Germline V gene sequence: CDR1 MDHEN, CDR2 SYDVKM. With 8 bases clipped from V and 2 bases from J, the junction kept 8 bases outside the gene matches. The CDR3 sequence is 15 residues long. The DNA for the CDR3 is TGTGCCAGCGGCATGGGACAGGGGCGACAAGAGACCCAGTACTTC. Translated: CASGMGQGRQETQYF.